Reported below is one T cell receptor beta chain. Antigen: not known. The repertoire was sequenced with immunoSEQ multiplex PCR; TCRdb's copy has only in-frame clones and lacks some. The sample has around 35,000 clones; 73% are singletons. This sample stems from a study of T cells in tumors after PD-1 blockade. Study-wide results and caveats: Some novel exhausted tumor clones appeared in pre-treatment blood, suggesting peripheral recruitment.

Germline assignment: CDR1 SGHKS and CDR2 YYEKEE (reference sequence). The V gene lost 0 bases and the J gene lost 4 bases, with 19 bases spanning the gap. The CDR3 length is 18 residues. Specimen: PBMCs, collected after anti-PD-1 treatment. V usage is TRBV5-5 and J usage is TRBJ1-4; a possible D gene is TRBD1 (6 bases). This clonotype was obtained from a human donor with basal cell carcinoma. The CDR3 bases are TGTGCCAGCAGCTTGGGCCCCGGAGTCGGGGGGCGTAATGAAAAACTGTTTTTT. This sequence encodes CASSLGPGVGGRNEKLFF.